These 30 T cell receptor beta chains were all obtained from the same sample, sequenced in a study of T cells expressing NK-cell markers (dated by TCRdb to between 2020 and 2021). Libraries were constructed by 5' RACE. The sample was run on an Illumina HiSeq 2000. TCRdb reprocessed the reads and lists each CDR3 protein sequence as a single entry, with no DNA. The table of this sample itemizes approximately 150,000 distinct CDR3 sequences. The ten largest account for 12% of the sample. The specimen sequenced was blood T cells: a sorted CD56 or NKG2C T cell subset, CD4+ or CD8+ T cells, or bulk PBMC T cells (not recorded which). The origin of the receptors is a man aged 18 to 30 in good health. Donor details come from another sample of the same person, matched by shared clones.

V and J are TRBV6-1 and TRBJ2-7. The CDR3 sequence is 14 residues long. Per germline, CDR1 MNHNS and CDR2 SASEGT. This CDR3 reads CASSETRSGFEQYF.

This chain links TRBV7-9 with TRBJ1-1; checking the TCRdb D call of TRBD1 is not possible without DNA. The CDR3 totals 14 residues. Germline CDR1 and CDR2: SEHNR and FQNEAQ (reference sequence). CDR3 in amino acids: CASSPRQGSDEAFF.

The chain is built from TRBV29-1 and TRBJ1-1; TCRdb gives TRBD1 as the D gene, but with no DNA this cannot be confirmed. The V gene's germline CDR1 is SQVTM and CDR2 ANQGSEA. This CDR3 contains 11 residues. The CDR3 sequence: CSYGQQERAFF.

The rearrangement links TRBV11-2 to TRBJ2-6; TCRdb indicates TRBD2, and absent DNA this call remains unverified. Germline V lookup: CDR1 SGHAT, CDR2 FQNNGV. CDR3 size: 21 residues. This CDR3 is CASSLGPAHTDLSSGANVLTF. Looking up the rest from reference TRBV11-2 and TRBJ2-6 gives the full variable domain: EAGVAQSPRYKIIEKRQSVAFWCNPISGHATLYWYQQILGQGPKLLIQFQNNGVVDDSQLPKDRFSAERLKGVDSTLKIQPAKLEDSAVYLCASSLGPAHTDLSSGANVLTFGAGSRLTVL.

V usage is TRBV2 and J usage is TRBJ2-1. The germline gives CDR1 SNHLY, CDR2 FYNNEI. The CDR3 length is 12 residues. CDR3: CASSEGSNEQFF.

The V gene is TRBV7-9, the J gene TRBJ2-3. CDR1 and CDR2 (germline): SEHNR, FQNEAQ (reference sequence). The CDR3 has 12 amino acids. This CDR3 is CASSLAVDTQYF.

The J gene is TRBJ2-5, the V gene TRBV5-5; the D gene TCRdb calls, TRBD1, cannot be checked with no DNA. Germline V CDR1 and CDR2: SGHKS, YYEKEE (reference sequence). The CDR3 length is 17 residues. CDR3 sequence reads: CASSVPAHRDLQETQYF.

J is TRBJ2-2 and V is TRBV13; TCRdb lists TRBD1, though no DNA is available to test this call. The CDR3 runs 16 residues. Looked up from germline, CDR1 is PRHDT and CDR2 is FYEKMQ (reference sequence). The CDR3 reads CASSSWGGKNTGELFF.

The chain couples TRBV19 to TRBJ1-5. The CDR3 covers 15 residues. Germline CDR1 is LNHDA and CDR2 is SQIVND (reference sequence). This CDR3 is CASSIRRLNNQPQHF. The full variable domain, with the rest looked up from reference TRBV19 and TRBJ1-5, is DGGITQSPKYLFRKEGQNVTLSCEQNLNHDAMYWYRQDPGQGLRLIYYSQIVNDFQKGDIAEGYSVSREKKESFPLTVTSAQKNPTAFYLCASSIRRLNNQPQHFGDGTRLSIL.

The CDR3 reads CASSQEGLALEQYF. The chain couples TRBV3-1 to TRBJ2-7; the TCRdb call, TRBD2, lacks DNA for checking. Germline V gene lookup returns CDR1 LGHDT and CDR2 YNNKEL (reference sequence). The CDR3 consists of 14 residues.

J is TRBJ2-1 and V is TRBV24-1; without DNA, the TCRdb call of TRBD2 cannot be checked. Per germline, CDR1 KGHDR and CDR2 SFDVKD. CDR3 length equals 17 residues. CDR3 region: CATSDPEGDTRYNEQFF.

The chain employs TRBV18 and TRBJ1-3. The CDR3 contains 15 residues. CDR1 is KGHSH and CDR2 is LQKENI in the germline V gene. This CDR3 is CASSPPWSSGNTIYF.

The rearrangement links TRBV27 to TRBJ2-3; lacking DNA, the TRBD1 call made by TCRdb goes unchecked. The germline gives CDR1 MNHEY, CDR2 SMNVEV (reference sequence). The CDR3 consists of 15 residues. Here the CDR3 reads CASTQGAGGTDTQYF.

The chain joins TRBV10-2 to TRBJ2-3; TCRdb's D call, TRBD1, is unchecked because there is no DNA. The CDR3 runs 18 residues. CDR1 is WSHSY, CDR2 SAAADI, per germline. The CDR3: CASSESQTGTGGTDTQYF.

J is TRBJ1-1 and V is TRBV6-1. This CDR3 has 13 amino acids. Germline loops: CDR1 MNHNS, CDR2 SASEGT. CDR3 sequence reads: CASTRRELVEAFF.

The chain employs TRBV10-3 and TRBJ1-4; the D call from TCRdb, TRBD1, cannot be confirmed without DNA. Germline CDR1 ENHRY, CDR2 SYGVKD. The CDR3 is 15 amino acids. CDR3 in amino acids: CATLPADSSDEKLFF.

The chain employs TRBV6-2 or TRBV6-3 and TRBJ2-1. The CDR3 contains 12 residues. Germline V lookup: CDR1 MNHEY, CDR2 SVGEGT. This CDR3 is CAARRGIDEQFF.

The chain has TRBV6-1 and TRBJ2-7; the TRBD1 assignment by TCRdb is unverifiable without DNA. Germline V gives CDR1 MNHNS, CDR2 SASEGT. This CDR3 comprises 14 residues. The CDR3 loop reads CASYSSGTGSEQYF.

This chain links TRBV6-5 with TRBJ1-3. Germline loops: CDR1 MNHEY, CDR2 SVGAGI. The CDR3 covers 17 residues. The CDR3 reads CASSYYGLGLSGNTIYF.

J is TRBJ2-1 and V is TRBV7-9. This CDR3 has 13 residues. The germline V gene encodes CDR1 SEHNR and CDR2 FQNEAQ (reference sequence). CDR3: CASSLVGSKEQFF.

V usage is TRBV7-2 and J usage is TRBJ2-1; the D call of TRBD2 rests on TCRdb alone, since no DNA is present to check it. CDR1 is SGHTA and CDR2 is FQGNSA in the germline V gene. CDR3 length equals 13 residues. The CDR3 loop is CASSLVWRAEQFF. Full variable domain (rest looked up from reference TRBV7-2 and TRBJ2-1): GAGVSQSPSNKVTEKGKDVELRCDPISGHTALYWYRQSLGQGLEFLIYFQGNSAPDKSGLPSDRFSAERTGGSVSTLTIQRTQQEDSAVYLCASSLVWRAEQFFGPGTRLTVL.

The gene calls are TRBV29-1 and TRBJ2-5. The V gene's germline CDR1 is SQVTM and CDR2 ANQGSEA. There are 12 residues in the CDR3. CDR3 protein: CSVEEGKETQYF.

This chain's CDR3 is CASSGIGSEQFF. The V gene is TRBV2, the J gene TRBJ2-1. The CDR3 consists of 12 residues. The germline V gene encodes CDR1 SNHLY and CDR2 FYNNEI.

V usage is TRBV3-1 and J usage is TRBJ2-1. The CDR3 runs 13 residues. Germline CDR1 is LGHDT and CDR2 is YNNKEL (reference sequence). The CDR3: CASSQVFHNEQFF.

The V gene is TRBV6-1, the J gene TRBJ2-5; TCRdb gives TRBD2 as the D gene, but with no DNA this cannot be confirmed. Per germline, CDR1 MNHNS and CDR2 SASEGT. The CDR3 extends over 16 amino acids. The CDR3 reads CASGVTSGGPQETQYF.

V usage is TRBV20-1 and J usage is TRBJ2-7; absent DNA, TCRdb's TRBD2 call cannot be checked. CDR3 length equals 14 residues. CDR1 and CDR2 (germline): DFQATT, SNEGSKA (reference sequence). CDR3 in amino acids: CSARSRERPYEQYF.

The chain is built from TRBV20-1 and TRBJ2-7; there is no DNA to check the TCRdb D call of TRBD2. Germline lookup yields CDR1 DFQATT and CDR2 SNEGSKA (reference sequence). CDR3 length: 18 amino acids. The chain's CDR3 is CSALEVRPSSLATYEQYF.

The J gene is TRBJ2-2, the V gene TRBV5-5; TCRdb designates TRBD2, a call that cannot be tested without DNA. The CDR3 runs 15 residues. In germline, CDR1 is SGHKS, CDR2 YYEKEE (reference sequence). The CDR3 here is CASSFTSGRAGELFF.

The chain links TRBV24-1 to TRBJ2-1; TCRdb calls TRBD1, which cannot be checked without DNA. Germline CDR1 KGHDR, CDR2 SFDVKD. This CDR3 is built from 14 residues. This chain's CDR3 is CATSDPVRADEQFF.

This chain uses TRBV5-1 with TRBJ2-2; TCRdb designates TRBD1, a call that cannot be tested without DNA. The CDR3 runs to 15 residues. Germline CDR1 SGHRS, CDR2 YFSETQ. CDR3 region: CASSLEQGGTGELFF.